The T cell receptor (beta chain) under discussion was sequenced for a study of type 1 regulatory T cells. In the study overall: An in vitro protocol generated T-allo10, a Tr1-enriched, alloantigen-specific CD4 T cell product.

Trimming pared 10 bases from V and 8 bases from J, leaving 17 bases between. The germline V gene encodes CDR1 MDHEN and CDR2 SYDVKM. This CDR3 contains 13 residues. This clonotype was seen once. TCRdb reanalysed the reads using MiXCR and keeps one entry per CDR3 protein. Of some 100,000 distinct CDR3 sequences in the sample, 31% were seen once. The material sequenced was CD4+ T cells, either the whole sample or a sorted fraction (not recorded which). This sequence originates from a human donor in good health. The rearrangement joins TRBV28 to TRBJ1-4, with D unresolved. CDR3 sequence: CATQVTSSEKLFF. The CDR3 DNA sequence: TGTGCCACACAAGTCACGTCTAGCGAAAAACTGTTTTTT.